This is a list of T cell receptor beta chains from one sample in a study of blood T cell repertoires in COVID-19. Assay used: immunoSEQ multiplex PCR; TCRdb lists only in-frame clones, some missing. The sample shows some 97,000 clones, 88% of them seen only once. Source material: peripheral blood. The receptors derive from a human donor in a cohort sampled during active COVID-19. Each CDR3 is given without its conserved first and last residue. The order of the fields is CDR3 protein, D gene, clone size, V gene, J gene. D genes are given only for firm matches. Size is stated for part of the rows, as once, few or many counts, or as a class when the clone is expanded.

CDR3 protein: ASSLYRQGASSSGNTIY
D gene: TRBD1
clone size: .
V gene: TRBV5-1
J gene: TRBJ1-3

CDR3 protein: ASLFGGVQETQY
D gene: TRBD2
clone size: .
V gene: TRBV6-5
J gene: TRBJ2-5

CDR3 protein: ASSSRTGSYEQF
D gene: TRBD1
clone size: .
V gene: TRBV7-2
J gene: TRBJ2-1

CDR3 protein: ASSERRREGFQWGSYEQY
D gene: TRBD2
clone size: .
V gene: TRBV28
J gene: TRBJ2-7

CDR3 protein: ASSSTGDSTGELF
D gene: TRBD1
clone size: .
V gene: TRBV5-1
J gene: TRBJ2-2

CDR3 protein: ASSEVTSGYEQY
D gene: TRBD2
clone size: .
V gene: TRBV6-1
J gene: TRBJ2-7

CDR3 protein: ASSLEGGRATNEKLF
D gene: .
clone size: .
V gene: TRBV5-6
J gene: TRBJ1-4

CDR3 protein: ASNMNTEAF
D gene: .
clone size: few
V gene: TRBV11-2
J gene: TRBJ1-1

CDR3 protein: ASRGGDKGLQPQH
D gene: .
clone size: .
V gene: TRBV2
J gene: TRBJ1-5

CDR3 protein: ASSATSASEQF
D gene: TRBD2
clone size: .
V gene: TRBV6-4
J gene: TRBJ2-1

CDR3 protein: ASSIRGWQPQH
D gene: .
clone size: .
V gene: TRBV19
J gene: TRBJ1-5

CDR3 protein: ASSAGGVGYNEQF
D gene: TRBD2
clone size: once
V gene: TRBV19
J gene: TRBJ2-1

CDR3 protein: ASSQTGTGGIGELF
D gene: TRBD1
clone size: .
V gene: TRBV18
J gene: TRBJ2-2

CDR3 protein: ASSVQGARQNTEAF
D gene: TRBD1
clone size: once
V gene: TRBV9
J gene: TRBJ1-1

CDR3 protein: ASRKDRGMFSPLH
D gene: TRBD1
clone size: .
V gene: TRBV7-2
J gene: TRBJ1-6

CDR3 protein: ASSQPLTGIAEAF
D gene: .
clone size: .
V gene: TRBV14
J gene: TRBJ1-1

CDR3 protein: ASSYPLDTGAGELF
D gene: .
clone size: .
V gene: TRBV6-2/TRBV6-3
J gene: TRBJ2-2

CDR3 protein: SASTYGEQF
D gene: .
clone size: .
V gene: TRBV20-1
J gene: TRBJ2-1

CDR3 protein: ASSQKQFDSSPLH
D gene: .
clone size: few
V gene: TRBV3-1/TRBV3-2
J gene: TRBJ1-6

CDR3 protein: ASRSLSEQY
D gene: .
clone size: once
V gene: TRBV5-6
J gene: TRBJ2-7

CDR3 protein: ASSQLGGGSFQPQH
D gene: .
clone size: .
V gene: TRBV4-2
J gene: TRBJ1-5

CDR3 protein: ASSPLTEETQY
D gene: .
clone size: .
V gene: TRBV5-4
J gene: TRBJ2-5

CDR3 protein: ASSPTGGGNQPQH
D gene: TRBD1
clone size: .
V gene: TRBV18
J gene: TRBJ1-5

CDR3 protein: ASSIGRGNEQY
D gene: .
clone size: .
V gene: TRBV19
J gene: TRBJ2-7